This note documents a single T cell receptor (beta chain) sequence. This sample was taken from a study of blood T cell repertoires in COVID-19. Study at large: Both acute and convalescent COVID-19 samples were obtained from the United States, Italy and Spain. PBMCs, B-cell-depleted T cells, or T cells were the source of the cDNA or gDNA that made up the material.

Original handling: Counts of nucleated cells, estimated from reference gene primer amplification, were obtained. TCRdb's table, derived via immunoSEQ multiplex PCR, lists solely in-frame clones and lacks some. From that table come the V and J calls and clone size; the DNA was used to work out D and trimming. The sample holds 90,000 or so clones; approximately 88% are singletons and the top ten take over 8.5%. Between the trimmed V and J ends, which lost 0 bases and 9 bases, there was a span of 9 bases. The CDR3 runs to 13 residues. Germline V lookup: CDR1 SEHNR, CDR2 FQNEAQ (reference sequence). Sequencing was performed on peripheral blood. The chain carries TRBV7-9 and TRBJ2-1, with a possible D match to TRBD2 (7 bases). The receptor's source is an elderly man with acute or convalescent COVID-19. The CDR3 protein is CASSLAGGGEQFF. The CDR3 nucleotides are TGTGCCAGCAGCTTAGCGGGAGGGGGTGAGCAGTTCTTC.